Below, 23 T cell receptor beta chains from the same sample are listed, as sequenced in a study of OX40 agonist ivuxolimab in advanced cancers. Profiled with immunoSEQ multiplex PCR; TCRdb holds only in-frame clones, not every one. The table includes tens of thousands of clones, approximately 80% detected once. The material was CD4+ or CD8+ T cells sorted from blood, obtained in a trial of the OX40 agonist ivuxolimab. Every receptor here comes from an adult with an advanced solid tumor such as melanoma, head and neck, liver or kidney cancer.

The chain links TRBV16 to TRBJ1-2, with unresolved D. Between the trimmed V and J ends, which lost 1 base and 5 bases, there was a span of 8 bases. Germline CDR1 reads KGHSY; CDR2 reads FQNENV. The CDR3 totals 13 residues. CDR3 coding DNA: TGTGCCAGCAGCCAATTAAGCGGTTATGGCTACACCTTC. The encoded protein is CASSQLSGYGYTF.

The chain carries TRBV7-8 and TRBJ2-7, with 10 bases matching TRBD2. There are 16 residues in the CDR3. V gave up 3 bases and J gave up 1 base; unmatched junction bases: 6. Germline CDR1 is SGHVS and CDR2 is FQNEAQ. The CDR3 DNA is TGTGCCAGCAGCTTGGAGCTACTAGCGGGGTCCTACGAGCAGTACTTC. This encodes CASSLELLAGSYEQYF.

The V call is TRBV27, the J call TRBJ2-5; TRBD2 might be the D (6 bases). The CDR3 loop spans 14 amino acids. Trimming removed 9 bases from V and 0 bases from J, with 14 bases in between. Germline values: CDR1 MNHEY, CDR2 SMNVEV (reference sequence). The CDR3 coding sequence is TGTGCCAGTCGGAGGGGCAGAAACCAAGAGACCCAGTACTTC. This gives the protein CASRRGRNQETQYF.

The chain employs TRBV7-9 and TRBJ1-6; D ambiguous. This CDR3 contains 16 residues. The germline gives CDR1 SEHNR, CDR2 FQNEAQ (reference sequence). V was pared by 3 bases and J by 3 bases, with 12 bases between. CDR3: CASSLGRNDYNSPLHF. CDR3 bases: TGTGCCAGCAGCTTGGGCAGGAACGACTATAATTCACCCCTCCACTTT.

This chain connects TRBV18 to TRBJ2-2; 9 bases fit TRBD2. Germline V gives CDR1 KGHSH, CDR2 LQKENI. CDR3 length: 19 amino acids. J was trimmed by 0 bases and V by 2 bases; bases with no gene match: 10. The CDR3 region is CASSPMALAGVSNTGELFF. The DNA for the CDR3 is TGTGCCAGCTCACCAATGGCGTTAGCGGGAGTCTCGAACACCGGGGAGCTGTTTTTT.

CDR3 region: CASRREIGTGELFF. The DNA of the CDR3 is TGTGCCAGCAGGCGGGAGATCGGGACCGGGGAGCTGTTTTTT. This chain connects TRBV2 to TRBJ2-2, with TRBD2 matching 7 bases. Germline CDR1 reads SNHLY; CDR2 reads FYNNEI. With V trimmed by 6 bases and J by 5 bases, 6 bases remained unmatched. CDR3 length: 14 amino acids.

This clone was detected only a few times. The rearrangement uses TRBV5-6 and TRBJ2-1; D is unclear. CDR1 is SGHDT, CDR2 YYEEEE, per germline. V was shortened by 3 bases and J by 7 bases, with 14 bases between the two germline ends. This CDR3 spans 14 amino acids. CDR3 residues: CASSSIYQENEQFF. The CDR3 coding sequence is TGTGCCAGCAGCTCAATTTATCAGGAGAATGAGCAGTTCTTC.

V usage is TRBV7-9 and J usage is TRBJ1-1, with D possibly being TRBD1 (6 bases). Trimming took off 3 bases at V and 6 bases at J, with 20 bases between the two ends. This CDR3 is 16 amino acids long. The germline gives CDR1 SEHNR, CDR2 FQNEAQ (reference sequence). The CDR3 region has the DNA TGTGCCAGCAGCTTCGGGGGCTACCACTGGTCACCTGAAGCTTTCTTT. Its translation is CASSFGGYHWSPEAFF.

This chain connects TRBV4-2 to TRBJ2-1, with TRBD2 matching 9 bases. This CDR3 region has 15 residues. Trimming removed 8 bases from V and 0 bases from J; junction bases left unmatched: 5. The germline V gene encodes CDR1 LGHNA and CDR2 YNFKEQ. This CDR3 reads CASGVSGSSYNEQFF. In DNA form, the CDR3 reads TGTGCCAGCGGAGTTAGCGGGAGCTCCTACAATGAGCAGTTCTTC.

J is TRBJ2-5 and V is TRBV2; D is possibly TRBD1 (5 bases). Germline V CDR1 and CDR2: SNHLY, FYNNEI. V lost 8 bases, J lost 5 bases, and 12 bases lay in between. The CDR3 covers 12 residues. The CDR3 region has the DNA TGTGCCAGCTCCCAGGGAAGGGAGACCCAGTACTTC. This encodes CASSQGRETQYF.

V is TRBV7-6 and J is TRBJ2-2; possibly TRBD1 for D (6 bases). CDR3 length: 16 residues. In germline, CDR1 is SGHVS, CDR2 FNYEAQ. Trimming shortened V by 5 bases and J by 2 bases, and 15 bases separated the two germline ends. The CDR3 DNA follows: TGTGCCAGCAGCCGAAATCCGGGACAAAACACCGGGGAGCTGTTTTTT. Amino acids: CASSRNPGQNTGELFF.

V is TRBV5-1 and J is TRBJ2-1; TRBD1 aligns across 10 bases. The CDR3 runs to 16 residues. Germline loops: CDR1 SGHRS, CDR2 YFSETQ. The V and J ends lost 1 base and 6 bases, in that order; junction bases with no gene match: 7. CDR3 sequence reads: CASSLQGTGVVNEQFF. The CDR3 DNA is TGCGCCAGCAGCTTGCAAGGGACAGGGGTCGTCAATGAGCAGTTCTTC.

The chain carries TRBV10-1 and TRBJ1-6; D is undetermined. Germline values: CDR1 WNHNN, CDR2 SYGVQD (reference sequence). Trimming left V 10 bases short and J 9 bases short, with 16 bases between. The CDR3 has 13 amino acids. In DNA, the CDR3 is TGCGCCACCAGCGGAACAGAAGGTTCACCCCTCCACTTT. This codes for CATSGTEGSPLHF.

J is TRBJ2-1 and V is TRBV5-1, with D possibly TRBD1 on 6 matching bases. Trimming removed 2 bases from V and 0 bases from J, with 12 bases in between. CDR1 and CDR2 (germline): SGHRS, YFSETQ. The CDR3 length is 16 residues. The CDR3 loop reads CASSLVTGPSYNEQFF. The CDR3 coding sequence is TGCGCCAGCAGCTTAGTCACAGGGCCCTCCTACAATGAGCAGTTCTTC.

The chain recombines TRBV7-2 with TRBJ2-1; 13 bases agree with TRBD2. Germline V CDR1 and CDR2: SGHTA, FQGNSA. Trimming removed 1 base from V and 6 bases from J; junction bases left unmatched: 3. The CDR3 runs to 16 residues. CDR3 loop: CASSLGGTSGANEQFF. The CDR3 coding sequence is TGTGCCAGCAGCTTAGGGGGGACTAGCGGGGCCAATGAGCAGTTCTTC.

This clone was seen a few times. The rearrangement links TRBV7-2 to TRBJ2-7; TRBD2 aligns across 7 bases. Germline loops: CDR1 SGHTA, CDR2 FQGNSA. The CDR3 covers 15 residues. After removal of 1 base from V and 9 bases from J, the junction contained 12 bases not matched to a gene. The chain's CDR3 is CASSLGGGSQVAQYF. CDR3 sequence (DNA): TGTGCCAGCAGCTTAGGCGGCGGGAGTCAGGTCGCGCAGTACTTC.

The rearrangement joins TRBV6-1 to TRBJ1-2, with D unclear. V lost 5 bases and J lost 4, with 14 bases in between. Germline V gives CDR1 MNHNS, CDR2 SASEGT. This CDR3 spans 14 amino acids. CDR3 in DNA: TGTGCCAGCAGTTCAACACCCGGGTCCTATGGCTACACCTTC. Translating gives CASSSTPGSYGYTF.

The chain employs TRBV9 and TRBJ1-1, with D perhaps matching TRBD1 (6 bases). V shed 4 bases and J shed 4 bases, with 17 bases lying between them. Germline V gene data show CDR1 as SGDLS and CDR2 as YYNGEE. The CDR3 loop spans 15 amino acids. The CDR3: CASSPQTGGSTEAFF. For the CDR3, the DNA is TGTGCCAGCAGCCCACAGACAGGAGGCAGCACTGAAGCTTTCTTT.

This clone has a handful of counts. The chain links TRBV27 to TRBJ2-7; 9 positions match TRBD2. Germline V gene sequence: CDR1 MNHEY, CDR2 SMNVEV (reference sequence). This CDR3 has 16 amino acids. Unmatched junction bases numbered 7, after V lost 4 bases and J lost 0 bases. The CDR3 here is CASSSTPSGTSYEQYF. In nucleotides, the CDR3 is TGTGCCAGCAGTTCTACCCCTAGCGGGACCTCCTACGAGCAGTACTTC.

The gene calls are TRBV9 and TRBJ2-5; D uncertain. V lost 0 bases to trimming and J lost 5 bases, with 11 bases between them. CDR3 length: 14 amino acids. CDR1 and CDR2 (germline): SGDLS, YYNGEE. CDR3 sequence reads: CASSVEGLGETQYF. Written as DNA, the CDR3 is TGTGCCAGCAGCGTAGAAGGGTTAGGGGAGACCCAGTACTTC.

Many counts were recorded for this clone. The DNA for the CDR3 is TGTGCCAGCAGTTATTCTCGGCCAGGCAATCAGCCCCAGCATTTT. It encodes CASSYSRPGNQPQHF. The chain employs TRBV6-5 and TRBJ1-5; D is uncertain. From germline, CDR1 is MNHEY and CDR2 SVGAGI. This CDR3 has 15 residues. The germline V and J ends were trimmed by 3 bases and 2 bases, with 11 bases remaining between them.

The chain has TRBV7-2 and TRBJ2-7, with a possible D match to TRBD1 (6 bases). Germline-derived CDR1 and CDR2 are SGHTA and FQGNSA. Between the trimmed V and J ends, which lost 1 base and 7 bases, there was a span of 17 bases. CDR3 length: 15 amino acids. CDR3 region: CASSLGDFIRGEQYF. CDR3 in DNA: TGTGCCAGCAGCTTAGGAGATTTTATAAGGGGGGAGCAGTACTTC.

The chain recombines TRBV19 with TRBJ1-3, with no clear D. CDR1 is LNHDA and CDR2 is SQIVND in the germline V gene (reference sequence). V lost 7 bases and J 0 bases, leaving 13 bases between the germline ends. The CDR3 loop spans 15 amino acids. This chain's CDR3 is CASNVRGTSGNTIYF. CDR3 in DNA: TGTGCCAGTAACGTGCGGGGAACCTCTGGAAACACCATATATTTT.